A single sample gave rise to the 14 T cell receptor beta chains below, sequenced in a study of blood T cell repertoires in COVID-19. The data were produced by immunoSEQ multiplex PCR, yet TCRdb's version contains in-frame clones alone and is incomplete. The sample lists more than 95,000 clones, approximately 80% seen once, with 2.5% to 4% in the top ten. The sequenced sample was peripheral blood. The receptors were gathered from a woman of 80 years or more with active or convalescent COVID-19.

This clone has just a few counts. This sequence joins TRBV19 and TRBJ1-2, with a tentative D call TRBD1 (6 bases). The CDR3 is 12 residues long. Per germline, CDR1 LNHDA and CDR2 SQIVND (reference sequence). V lost 11 bases and J lost 4, with 14 bases in between. The CDR3 protein is CAARTVPYGYTF. Here the CDR3 DNA reads TGTGCCGCAAGGACAGTACCCTATGGCTACACCTTC. Supplemented by reference TRBV19 and TRBJ1-2, the full variable domain reads DGGITQSPKYLFRKEGQNVTLSCEQNLNHDAMYWYRQDPGQGLRLIYYSQIVNDFQKGDIAEGYSVSREKKESFPLTVTSAQKNPTAFYLCAARTVPYGYTFGSGTRLTVV.

The chain combines TRBV7-2 with TRBJ1-3; a possible D gene is TRBD1 (5 bases). V was shortened by 1 base and J by 3 bases, with 10 bases between the two germline ends. Germline V CDR1 and CDR2: SGHTA, FQGNSA. The CDR3 runs 15 residues. CDR3 DNA sequence: TGTGCCAGCAGCTTAGATGGGGCGGATGGAAACACCATATATTTT. Translated: CASSLDGADGNTIYF. The whole variable domain, filled in from reference TRBV7-2 and TRBJ1-3, reads GAGVSQSPSNKVTEKGKDVELRCDPISGHTALYWYRQSLGQGLEFLIYFQGNSAPDKSGLPSDRFSAERTGGSVSTLTIQRTQQEDSAVYLCASSLDGADGNTIYFGEGSWLTVV.

The chain has TRBV18 and TRBJ2-1; 9 bases line up with TRBD1. Trimming at V came to 1 base and at J to 4 bases, leaving 8 bases not matched to a gene. The CDR3 loop spans 17 amino acids. In germline, CDR1 is KGHSH, CDR2 LQKENI. The CDR3 loop is CASSPLTGGSEYNEQFF. The DNA for the CDR3 is TGTGCCAGCTCACCACTGACAGGGGGAAGTGAATACAATGAGCAGTTCTTC.

The rearrangement joins TRBV28 to TRBJ1-6, with D possibly matching TRBD1 (5 bases). Germline CDR1 reads MDHEN; CDR2 reads SYDVKM. The CDR3 has 16 amino acids. V gave up 7 bases and J gave up 0 bases, with 13 bases separating them. For the CDR3, the DNA is TGTGCCAGCAAAAATGGGGCCAGCTCCTATAATTCACCCCTCCACTTT. As protein: CASKNGASSYNSPLHF.

J is TRBJ2-2 and V is TRBV18; 7 bases fit TRBD1. The J segment lost 3 bases and the V segment lost 3 bases, leaving 1 base of the junction unmatched. This CDR3 is 14 amino acids long. Germline V gives CDR1 KGHSH, CDR2 LQKENI. This CDR3 reads CASSPGTDTGELFF. The CDR3 region has the DNA TGTGCCAGCTCACCCGGGACAGACACCGGGGAGCTGTTTTTT.

The chain carries TRBV6-1 and TRBJ1-5, with D possibly TRBD1 on 6 matching bases. The V end was cut by 0 bases, the J end by 1 base, with 10 bases between. Germline CDR1 and CDR2: MNHNS and SASEGT. The CDR3 totals 16 residues. CDR3 sequence reads: CASSEAPGGSNQPQHF. The CDR3, as DNA: TGTGCCAGCAGTGAAGCGCCGGGGGGCAGCAATCAGCCCCAGCATTTT.

The chain uses TRBV7-9 and TRBJ1-2, with 9 positions matching TRBD1. The CDR3 covers 15 residues. Germline assignment: CDR1 SEHNR and CDR2 FQNEAQ (reference sequence). With 6 bases clipped from V and 7 bases from J, the junction kept 12 bases outside the gene matches. The DNA of the CDR3 is TGTGCCAGCAGACAAGGGACAGGGCGATTAGGTGGCTACACCTTC. This translates into CASRQGTGRLGGYTF.

The chain uses TRBV5-1 and TRBJ1-2; 8 bases line up with TRBD1. Germline CDR1 is SGHRS and CDR2 is YFSETQ. Germline trimming cut 4 bases from V and 6 bases from J; bases unmatched to any gene: 14. The CDR3 is 16 amino acids. This CDR3 is CASSTTSATGGDGYTF. For the CDR3, the DNA is TGCGCCAGCAGCACAACGAGTGCTACAGGGGGAGATGGCTACACCTTC.

This clone has just one count. V gene TRBV28 combines with J gene TRBJ2-2; weak D call: TRBD1 (6 bases). Trimming removed 6 bases at V and 1 base at J, with 9 bases between. This CDR3 comprises 14 residues. Germline values: CDR1 MDHEN, CDR2 SYDVKM. DNA of the CDR3: TGTGCCAGCAGCAAACAGGGGAACACCGGGGAGCTGTTTTTT. Protein sequence: CASSKQGNTGELFF.

This clone was found a few times. The chain is built from TRBV27 and TRBJ1-5; TRBD1 is a possible D gene (5 bases). This CDR3 spans 14 amino acids. V shed 3 bases and J shed 5 bases, with 11 bases lying between them. CDR1 is MNHEY and CDR2 is SMNVEV in the germline V gene (reference sequence). DNA for the CDR3: TGTGCCAGCAGTTTGGCGGGGCTAGATCAGCCCCAGCATTTT. Protein sequence: CASSLAGLDQPQHF.

The chain links TRBV15 to TRBJ1-2; 7 nucleotides line up with TRBD1. Germline V lookup: CDR1 LNHNV, CDR2 YYDKDF (reference sequence). V gave up 0 bases and J gave up 2 bases; unmatched junction bases: 6. This CDR3 is 16 amino acids long. The CDR3 loop is CATSRDTRDRNYGYTF. The CDR3 bases are TGTGCCACCAGCAGAGATACGAGGGACAGAAACTATGGCTACACCTTC.

The rearrangement links TRBV7-3 to TRBJ2-1; D possibly corresponds to TRBD1 (6 bases). From germline, CDR1 is SGHTA and CDR2 FQGTGA. The CDR3 has 17 amino acids. V was shortened by 4 bases and J by 9 bases, with 25 bases between the two germline ends. Here the CDR3 DNA reads TGTGCCAGCAGCTCGATGGGCCCTAGACAGGCCCGGAGTGAGCAGTTCTTC. It encodes CASSSMGPRQARSEQFF. The complete variable domain, with remaining parts taken from reference TRBV7-3 and TRBJ2-1, reads GAGVSQTPSNKVTEKGKYVELRCDPISGHTALYWYRQSLGQGPEFLIYFQGTGAADDSGLPNDRFFAVRPEGSVSTLKIQRTERGDSAVYLCASSSMGPRQARSEQFFGPGTRLTVL.

This clone has a handful of counts. CDR3 coding DNA: TGTGCCTGGAGTAGGACAAATGGAAACACCATATATTTT. Residues: CAWSRTNGNTIYF. The chain has TRBV30 and TRBJ1-3; D perhaps matches TRBD1 (5 bases). V lost 2 bases and J lost 3, with 8 bases in between. The germline V gene has CDR1 GTSNPN and CDR2 SVGIG (reference sequence). The CDR3 contains 13 residues. Using reference TRBV30 and TRBJ1-3 for the parts outside the CDR3, the full variable domain is SQTIHQWPATLVQPVGSPLSLECTVEGTSNPNLYWYRQAAGRGLQLLFYSVGIGQISSEVPQNLSASRPQDRQFILSSKKLLLSDSGFYLCAWSRTNGNTIYFGEGSWLTVV.

Here the CDR3 reads CASSPDLGVGYGYTF. CDR3 DNA sequence: TGTGCCAGCTCACCCGATCTAGGGGTTGGCTATGGCTACACCTTC. This rearrangement joins TRBV18 to TRBJ1-2; a weak D match, TRBD1 (5 bases). V dropped 3 bases and J dropped 4 bases, with 15 bases sitting between them. Germline loops: CDR1 KGHSH, CDR2 LQKENI. CDR3 length: 15 amino acids.